The clone carrying this T cell receptor (beta chain) came up once. As yet, its antigen is unknown. Looked up from germline, CDR1 is SGDLS and CDR2 is YYNGEE. The CDR3 sequence is 17 residues long. V lost 3 bases, J lost 6 bases, and 8 bases stayed unmatched. This record comes from a study of T cells and Merkel cell carcinoma outcomes. Clones were sequenced by immunoSEQ multiplex PCR, and TCRdb holds only the in-frame ones, with some missing. Here the sample spans about 12,000 clones, roughly 95% being singletons. Overall study findings and caveats: Merkel cell carcinoma outcomes were reportedly predicted by repertoire and T-cell density.

The clonotype originates from a human donor with Merkel cell carcinoma. The chain joins TRBV9 to TRBJ2-1; TRBD2 matches at 14 bases. The sample comprised tumor tissue from Merkel cell carcinoma. The CDR3 loop is CASSAGTSGRVSNEQFF. CDR3 DNA sequence: TGTGCCAGCAGCGCCGGGACTAGCGGGAGAGTGAGCAATGAGCAGTTCTTC.